This T cell receptor (beta chain) comes out of a study of shared clonotypes between healthy human individuals. In the case of this clone: Its matching antigen is unknown. Other nucleotide sequences from this sample produce the same CDR3.

Each subset's genomic DNA was split evenly across several immunoSEQ plates. The data were produced by immunoSEQ multiplex PCR, yet TCRdb's version contains in-frame clones alone and is incomplete. Of around 1.1 million clones listed, roughly 77% are singletons. Trimming removed 4 bases from V and 1 base from J, with 4 bases in between. Germline V gene lookup returns CDR1 LNHDA and CDR2 SQIVND (reference sequence). CDR3 length: 13 residues. Study outcomes and limitations: Clonotypes which were not shared had lower generation probabilities than clonotypes that all four donors shared.

Donors comprised only Caucasian adults living in Nashville, Tennessee. The sequence was collected from a man between 18 and 29 years old in good health. Some clones in this sample may be carry-over from other donors' samples. The chain links TRBV19 to TRBJ2-2; D unclear. The sample taken for sequencing was memory CD4+ T cells from PBMCs. Subset indicated: CD45RA-negative fraction. CDR3 region: CASSRLNTGELFF. As DNA, the CDR3 is TGTGCCAGTAGTAGACTGAACACCGGGGAGCTGTTTTTT.